This is a list of T cell receptor beta chains from one sample in a study of blood T cells in healthy people across ages. From the 5' RACE reads, TCRdb called clonotypes with MiXCR, one entry per CDR3 protein. The data contain about 580,000 distinct CDR3 sequences, 47% of them singletons. Sequencing used blood. The receptor set was obtained from a man older than 75 in good health. CDR3s include the opening cysteine and the closing phenylalanine or tryptophan. Each record gives: J gene, V gene, CDR3 protein.

J: TRBJ2-2
V: TRBV11-3
CDR3: CASSPADRGISGELFF

J: TRBJ2-1
V: TRBV4-2
CDR3: CASSQLTGGEQFF

J: TRBJ1-4
V: TRBV9
CDR3: CASSAEGDEKLFF

J: TRBJ2-3
V: TRBV2
CDR3: CASNREVTDTQYF

J: NA
V: TRBV7-9
CDR3: CASSFGTGPYEQYF

J: TRBJ2-3
V: TRBV11-2
CDR3: CASSRGGLIFTDTQYF

J: TRBJ2-1
V: TRBV9
CDR3: CASSVGVASGGREQFF

J: TRBJ2-5
V: TRBV7-2
CDR3: CASRTGTPAQETQYF

J: TRBJ2-1
V: TRBV7-9
CDR3: CASSFFRDRAREQFF

J: TRBJ2-7
V: TRBV29-1
CDR3: CSVVAGTGSYEQYF

J: TRBJ2-7
V: TRBV6-5
CDR3: CASRVMTSGAYEQYF

J: TRBJ2-5
V: TRBV2
CDR3: CASNLGLAGQETQYF

J: TRBJ2-7
V: TRBV6-6
CDR3: CASKMTLRGYEQYF

J: TRBJ1-2
V: TRBV27
CDR3: CASSSQGSPIYGYTF

J: TRBJ2-7
V: TRBV6-5
CDR3: CASFKSGTSGIREQYF

J: TRBJ2-1
V: TRBV5-1
CDR3: CASSLYQGASNEQFF

J: TRBJ2-1
V: TRBV21-1
CDR3: CASSIGGWRHPNNEQFF

J: TRBJ1-1
V: TRBV2
CDR3: CASSESLGVVTEAFF

J: TRBJ2-7
V: TRBV5-1
CDR3: CASSFGQGSGQYF

J: TRBJ2-7
V: TRBV4-2
CDR3: CASSQEGDTAGSYEQYF

J: TRBJ2-7
V: TRBV28
CDR3: CASQKGGVGSYEQYF

J: TRBJ2-1
V: TRBV5-1
CDR3: CASSDRDTFYNEQFF

J: TRBJ2-6
V: TRBV6-2/TRBV6-3
CDR3: CASSFWSGANVLTF

J: TRBJ2-1
V: TRBV6-5
CDR3: CTSSYSTLSTYNGQFF

J: TRBJ1-1
V: TRBV7-2
CDR3: CASSTGPNTEAFF

J: TRBJ1-1
V: TRBV4-1
CDR3: CASSQDRLGSGTEAFF

J: TRBJ2-5
V: TRBV28
CDR3: CASSFLPGGNGEQYF

J: TRBJ2-2
V: TRBV6-6
CDR3: CASSQREDTGELFF

J: TRBJ2-3
V: TRBV28
CDR3: CASGSGNTDTQYF

J: TRBJ2-1
V: TRBV20-1
CDR3: CSADSRQALSNEQFF

J: TRBJ1-3
V: TRBV29-1
CDR3: CSAYGGAVGNTIYF

J: TRBJ2-1
V: TRBV7-2
CDR3: CASSTGGYSYNEQFF

J: TRBJ2-3
V: TRBV6-5
CDR3: CASSSRHPISTDTQYF

J: NA
V: TRBV29-1
CDR3: CSVETLEHPYNEQYF

J: NA
V: TRBV7-2
CDR3: CASRSTGYEQYF

J: NA
V: TRBV24-1
CDR3: CATSDSTSRGRDEQYF

J: TRBJ2-3
V: TRBV27
CDR3: CATATGDVRDTQYF

J: TRBJ1-2
V: TRBV19
CDR3: CASRTTGGRSYTF

J: TRBJ1-6
V: TRBV7-3
CDR3: CASSLTGRDSSYNSPLHF

J: TRBJ2-5
V: TRBV20-1
CDR3: CSARPVQETQYF

J: TRBJ2-3
V: TRBV27
CDR3: CASGGFSIDTQYF

J: TRBJ1-4
V: TRBV7-2
CDR3: CASTTHLGEKLFF

J: TRBJ2-3
V: TRBV5-1
CDR3: CASSSLGGQTDTQYF

J: TRBJ2-1
V: TRBV18
CDR3: CASSSSVPGLAGGNEQFF

J: TRBJ2-7
V: TRBV7-2
CDR3: CASSLDRGEQYF

J: TRBJ1-2
V: TRBV20-1
CDR3: CSALKGGGYGYTF